These 22 T cell receptor beta chains originate from one sample sequenced in a study of blood T cell repertoires in COVID-19. Profiled with immunoSEQ multiplex PCR; TCRdb holds only in-frame clones, not every one. This sample has under 350,000 clones, with approximately 83% found just once. Sequenced input: PBMCs or T cells enriched from blood (not recorded which). These receptors all come from a woman between 40 and 50 years old with acute COVID-19.

V usage is TRBV2 and J usage is TRBJ1-2, with D perhaps matching TRBD1 (6 bases). Germline V gene lookup returns CDR1 SNHLY and CDR2 FYNNEI. V shed 5 bases and J shed 8 bases, with 12 bases lying between them. CDR3 length: 12 amino acids. The CDR3 DNA is TGTGCCAGCAGTATACAGGGACGGGGCTACACCTTC. This gives the protein CASSIQGRGYTF. The whole variable domain, remainder taken from reference TRBV2 and TRBJ1-2, is EPEVTQTPSHQVTQMGQEVILRCVPISNHLYFYWYRQILGQKVEFLVSFYNNEISEKSEIFDDQFSVERPDGSNFTLKIRSTKLEDSAMYFCASSIQGRGYTFGSGTRLTVV.

The V call is TRBV4-1, the J call TRBJ1-2; tentatively, D is TRBD1 (6 bases). CDR1 and CDR2 (germline): MGHRA, YSYEKL. CDR3 length: 17 residues. With 1 base removed from V and 1 base from J, the gap between germline ends came to 16 bases. CDR3: CASSQGTEVLFNYGYTF. DNA for the CDR3: TGCGCCAGCAGCCAAGGGACAGAAGTTCTCTTTAACTATGGCTACACCTTC.

In regard to this clone: The identical CDR3 is also encoded by other nucleotide sequences in the sample. The chain carries TRBV6-5 and TRBJ1-3; TRBD1 might be the D (5 bases). V was trimmed by 5 bases and J by 1 base, leaving 9 bases between them. Looked up from germline, CDR1 is MNHEY and CDR2 is SVGAGI. CDR3 length: 14 residues. This chain's CDR3 is CASSRQGSGNTIYF. CDR3 DNA: TGTGCCAGCAGTCGCCAGGGATCTGGAAACACCATATATTTT.

The V gene is TRBV14, the J gene TRBJ2-7; TRBD2 aligns across 9 bases. The germline gives CDR1 SGHDN, CDR2 FVKESK. V trimming: 4 bases; J trimming: 2 bases; junction bases outside the gene matches: 9. The CDR3 consists of 16 residues. CDR3 bases: TGTGCCAGCAGCCCCATGACTAGCGGAGGGACCTACGAGCAGTACTTC. Its protein product is CASSPMTSGGTYEQYF.

This clone came up a few times. This chain connects TRBV24-1 to TRBJ1-3; TRBD1 matches 10 bases. V lost 1 base to trimming and J lost 0 bases; unmatched junction nucleotides: 23. This CDR3 has 24 residues. The V gene's germline CDR1 is KGHDR and CDR2 SFDVKD. CDR3 amino acids: CATSDFVLFGSVPGQGFSGNTIYF. The DNA for the CDR3 is TGTGCCACCAGTGATTTTGTTCTTTTCGGGTCGGTACCGGGACAGGGGTTCTCTGGAAACACCATATATTTT.

This chain uses TRBV27 with TRBJ2-3, with 7 nucleotides matching TRBD2. Germline trimming cut 6 bases from V and 1 base from J; bases unmatched to any gene: 1. CDR1 is MNHEY and CDR2 is SMNVEV in the germline V gene (reference sequence). The CDR3 has 13 residues. The CDR3 nucleotides read TGTGCCAGCAGGCTAGCGGGCACAGATACGCAGTATTTT. It yields the protein CASRLAGTDTQYF.

The rearrangement links TRBV20-1 to TRBJ2-2; D perhaps matches TRBD2 (5 bases). The length of the CDR3 is 15 residues. Germline CDR1 DFQATT, CDR2 SNEGSKA (reference sequence). Trimming left V 3 bases short and J 6 bases short, with 17 bases between. The chain's CDR3 is CSASQRSLPSGELFF. DNA of the CDR3: TGCAGTGCTAGTCAGCGGTCTCTTCCATCCGGGGAGCTGTTTTTT.

The chain has TRBV9 and TRBJ2-1; 11 nucleotides agree with TRBD2. Trimming cost V 4 bases and J 8 bases; bases outside gene matches: 8. Germline lookup yields CDR1 SGDLS and CDR2 YYNGEE. The CDR3 loop spans 15 amino acids. CDR3 region: CASSQTSGSSHEQFF. CDR3 in DNA: TGTGCCAGCAGCCAAACTAGCGGGAGTTCCCATGAGCAGTTCTTC.

The V and J genes are TRBV11-2 and TRBJ2-5; 7 positions agree with TRBD2. The ends lost 5 bases at V and 5 bases at J; junction bases unmatched: 11. This CDR3 region has 15 residues. The germline gives CDR1 SGHAT, CDR2 FQNNGV. CDR3 bases: TGTGCCAGCAGCCTCGGGGCCGCGGGGGTTGAGACCCAGTACTTC. It codes for CASSLGAAGVETQYF.

The rearrangement joins TRBV2 to TRBJ2-1; D is unresolved. The CDR3 has 14 residues. Germline V gene data show CDR1 as SNHLY and CDR2 as FYNNEI. Trimming left V 5 bases short and J 2 bases short, with 10 bases between. The CDR3 here is CASSSTPTYNEQFF. The CDR3 nucleotides read TGTGCCAGCAGTTCCACACCAACCTACAATGAGCAGTTCTTC.

This sequence joins TRBV12-3 or TRBV12-4 and TRBJ1-2, with D perhaps matching TRBD1 (5 bases). This CDR3 region has 13 residues. V was clipped by 6 bases and J by 8 bases, with 16 bases between them. The chain's CDR3 is CASSGARARGYTF. The CDR3 DNA reads TGTGCCAGCAGCGGTGCCAGGGCAAGAGGCTACACCTTC.

This sequence joins TRBV7-9 and TRBJ1-2; the D gene is possibly TRBD1 (5 bases). The CDR3 totals 14 residues. Per germline, CDR1 SEHNR and CDR2 FQNEAQ (reference sequence). Trimming took 7 bases from V and 6 from J, leaving 18 bases between them. CDR3 DNA sequence: TGTGCCAGCACCCCGATGGGGAAGGGGCATGGCTACACCTTC. Translating it yields CASTPMGKGHGYTF.

This chain links TRBV6-2 or TRBV6-3 with TRBJ2-7; 7 bases map to TRBD1. The CDR3 length is 16 residues. With 2 bases clipped from V and 7 bases from J, the junction kept 14 bases outside the gene matches. Germline V gene lookup returns CDR1 MNHEY and CDR2 SVGEGT. The CDR3 loop is CASSYGLNRGSEEQYF. CDR3 nucleotides: TGTGCCAGCAGTTACGGGTTGAACAGGGGAAGTGAAGAGCAGTACTTC.

CDR3 amino acids: CANYPRTVSSYNEQFF. CDR3 in DNA: TGTGCCAACTACCCCCGGACAGTAAGCTCCTACAATGAGCAGTTCTTC. The genes are TRBV25-1 and TRBJ2-1, with TRBD1 as a possible D gene (6 bases). Between the trimmed V and J ends, which lost 10 bases and 0 bases, there was a span of 19 bases. This CDR3 spans 16 amino acids. Germline CDR1 and CDR2: MGHDK and SYGVNS.

The genes are TRBV5-1 and TRBJ2-3; 7 nucleotides agree with TRBD2. With 4 bases clipped from V and 0 bases from J, the junction kept 8 bases outside the gene matches. The CDR3 totals 16 residues. Germline lookup yields CDR1 SGHRS and CDR2 YFSETQ. The CDR3, as DNA: TGCGCCAGCAGCCGCCGACTAGCCCAAAGCACAGATACGCAGTATTTT. Translated: CASSRRLAQSTDTQYF.

This chain joins TRBV5-1 and TRBJ2-7, with TRBD1 as a possible D gene (5 bases). V was pared by 4 bases and J by 1 base, with 9 bases between. This CDR3 is built from 13 residues. Looked up from germline, CDR1 is SGHRS and CDR2 is YFSETQ. The CDR3 loop is CASSGQGSYEQYF. CDR3 sequence (DNA): TGCGCCAGCAGCGGGCAGGGATCCTACGAGCAGTACTTC. The whole variable domain, remainder taken from reference TRBV5-1 and TRBJ2-7, is KAGVTQTPRYLIKTRGQQVTLSCSPISGHRSVSWYQQTPGQGLQFLFEYFSETQRNKGNFPGRFSGRQFSNSRSEMNVSTLELGDSALYLCASSGQGSYEQYFGPGTRLTVT.

The V gene is TRBV6-5, the J gene TRBJ1-6; D unresolved. This CDR3 comprises 13 residues. The germline gives CDR1 MNHEY, CDR2 SVGAGI. The V gene lost 7 bases and the J gene lost 7 bases, with 11 bases spanning the gap. In DNA form, the CDR3 reads TGTGCCAGCACCGGACTTGTGAATTCACCCCTCCACTTT. Translating gives CASTGLVNSPLHF.

This clone was counted a few times. The gene calls are TRBV28 and TRBJ1-2; D unclear. Germline assignment: CDR1 MDHEN and CDR2 SYDVKM. The V end was cut by 5 bases, the J end by 2 bases, with 9 bases between. This CDR3 has 13 amino acids. CDR3 sequence: CASSTAPNYGYTF. The DNA for the CDR3 is TGTGCCAGCAGTACTGCTCCAAACTATGGCTACACCTTC.

This chain links TRBV18 with TRBJ1-1, with 8 bases fitting TRBD1. Germline CDR1 reads KGHSH; CDR2 reads LQKENI. The length of the CDR3 is 17 residues. V gave up 3 bases and J gave up 6 bases; unmatched junction bases: 15. Here the CDR3 reads CASSPVEIMTGASEAFF. The CDR3 DNA sequence: TGTGCCAGCTCACCCGTAGAGATAATGACAGGGGCGTCTGAAGCTTTCTTT.

V and J are TRBV6-5 and TRBJ1-1; tentatively, D is TRBD1 (5 bases). CDR3 size: 14 residues. CDR1 is MNHEY, CDR2 SVGAGI, per germline. Trimming stripped 0 bases from V and 4 bases from J, with 9 bases between. CDR3 coding DNA: TGTGCCAGCAGTTACTCGCAGGGAAGCACTGAAGCTTTCTTT. Translation: CASSYSQGSTEAFF.

The rearrangement uses TRBV28 and TRBJ2-6; the match to TRBD2 covers 8 bases. Germline values: CDR1 MDHEN, CDR2 SYDVKM. This CDR3 is 18 amino acids long. J lost 0 bases, V lost 7 bases, and 11 bases had no gene match. The CDR3 coding sequence is TGTGCCAGCACCGCGGGGGGCAAACCGGTCTCTGGGGCCAACGTCCTGACTTTC. This sequence encodes CASTAGGKPVSGANVLTF.

In DNA form, the CDR3 reads TGTGCCAGCATAACAGCTTTGAACACTGAAGCTTTCTTT. Protein: CASITALNTEAFF. The genes are TRBV6-6 and TRBJ1-1; D unclear. There are 13 residues in the CDR3. In germline, CDR1 is MNHNY, CDR2 SVGAGI (reference sequence). Trimming removed 7 bases at V and 0 bases at J, with 9 bases between.